This TCR beta chain is drawn from a study of cytomegalovirus exposure and HLA in healthy donors. In regard to this clone: Its antigen is not identified.

Study-level findings and limits: When the data were analyzed later, several of the most significant clusters appeared to be linked to common viral pathogens.

The PCR contained 60 Vbeta and 13 Jbeta primers. Using immunoSEQ multiplex PCR, the repertoire was profiled, and TCRdb retains in-frame clones only, with some absent. The sample contains about 130,000 clones, 77% of which appear only once. J lost 1 base, V lost 3 bases, and 5 bases had no gene match. This CDR3 has 15 amino acids. Germline V gene sequence: CDR1 SEHNR, CDR2 FQNEAQ (reference sequence). The clonotype comes from a man aged 25 to 40 in good health and CMV-seronegative. The chain couples TRBV7-9 to TRBJ2-7; 8 positions match TRBD1. Sequencing was carried out using PBMCs. The chain's CDR3 is CASSLLRDRSYEQYF. The CDR3 DNA follows: TGTGCCAGCAGCTTGCTCCGGGACAGGTCCTACGAGCAGTACTTC.